This TCR beta chain was documented in a study of shared T cell receptors in the human thymus. Sequencing used immunoSEQ multiplex PCR; TCRdb keeps in-frame clones, though not all of them. The sample contains approximately 760,000 clones, 70% to 90% of which appear only once. The germline V gene encodes CDR1 SQVTM and CDR2 ANQGSEA. This CDR3 has 12 residues. V was clipped by 4 bases and J by 4 bases, with 10 bases between them. A further study also used this sample, focusing on human thymus T cells.

This TCR was recovered from a girl under three years old with a congenital heart defect. The chain is built from TRBV29-1 and TRBJ1-2, with a weak D call TRBD1 (6 bases). The sequenced sample was thymocytes. The CDR3 DNA follows: TGCAGCGTTGTTAGGGGGTCCTATGGCTACACCTTC. Translated, it gives CSVVRGSYGYTF.